Listed below are T cell receptor beta chains from one sample, sequenced in a study of Graves' ophthalmopathy and Graves' hyperthyroidism. TCRdb independently ran MiXCR on the multiplex PCR reads; one entry per CDR3 protein. The table lists around 1.1 million distinct CDR3 sequences, roughly two fifths of them singletons, with around 10% in the top ten. Source material: peripheral blood or thyroid tissue (not recorded which). The source is an adult man with Graves' hyperthyroidism. Each CDR3 is given with its conserved first and last residue. Fields, in order: J gene, clone size, D gene, V gene, CDR3 DNA, CDR3 protein. The D gene is left open where the match is weak. Clone size is stated in some rows and not others, as once, few, many or a class when expanded.

TRBJ2-2 NA NA TRBV12-3/TRBV12-4 TGTGCCAGCAGTTCTACACAGGGAAACACCGGGGAGCTGTTTTTT CASSSTQGNTGELFF
TRBJ1-2 many NA TRBV11-2 TGTGCCAGCATCGGCGGGCAGGACTATGGCTACACCTTC CASIGGQDYGYTF
TRBJ1-5 many NA TRBV2 TGTGCCAGCAAGGCGTCCATAGGCAATCAGCCCCAGCATTTT CASKASIGNQPQHF
TRBJ2-5 few NA TRBV7-3 TGTGCCAGCAGCTTAGTCTCCAGGGGAGAGACCCAGTACTTC CASSLVSRGETQYF
TRBJ2-7 many TRBD1 TRBV7-2 TGTGCCAGCAGCTTAAATCAGGGGGCACGGCAGTACTTC CASSLNQGARQYF
TRBJ1-4 few NA TRBV4-3 TGCGCCAGCAGCCAAGATAGAATACAGGGTGAAAAACTGTTTTTT CASSQDRIQGEKLFF
TRBJ1-6 many NA TRBV7-9 TGTGCCAGCAGCTTCCCGAGCTCCTATAATTCACCCCTCCACTTT CASSFPSSYNSPLHF
TRBJ2-3 many NA TRBV2 TGTGCCAGCAGTGAAATACCCGCAGATACGCAGTATTTT CASSEIPADTQYF
TRBJ1-6 many TRBD1 TRBV7-3 TGTGCCAGCAGCTTATTCGGACAGGGGTACGATTCACCCCTCCACTTT CASSLFGQGYDSPLHF
TRBJ1-2 medium-sized NA TRBV29-1 TGCAGCGTAGTTGGAGATAAAGTGGATGGCTACACCTTC CSVVGDKVDGYTF
TRBJ1-5 few NA TRBV6-5 TGTGCCATCAGGGCCGGCGCTCCGTCGGATAGCAATCAGCCCCAGCATTTT CAIRAGAPSDSNQPQHF
TRBJ2-7 once TRBD2 TRBV12-3/TRBV12-4 TGTGCCAGCAGTTTAGAAGGGCTAGCGGGAGGACCCCTCTCCTACGAGCAGTACTTC CASSLEGLAGGPLSYEQYF
TRBJ1-6 few NA TRBV7-2 TGTGCCAGCAGACGGGGGTCAAATTCACCCCTCCACTTT CASRRGSNSPLHF
TRBJ2-5 NA TRBD2 TRBV7-2 TGTGCCAGCAGCTTAGGGATAGCGGGGGGTCAAGAGACCCAGTACTTC CASSLGIAGGQETQYF
TRBJ2-7 few NA TRBV2 TGTGCCAGCAGCCATACGGACAAGGCCTACGAGCAGTACTTC CASSHTDKAYEQYF
TRBJ1-6 NA TRBD1 TRBV6-5 TGTGCCAGCAGTTACTCGGGGACAGAGCCGAATTCACCCCTCCACTTT CASSYSGTEPNSPLHF
TRBJ2-5 once NA TRBV7-2 TGTGCCAGCAGTTACGGGGGAATAGGCGAACAAGAGACCCAGTACTTC CASSYGGIGEQETQYF
TRBJ2-2 NA NA TRBV2 TGTGCCAGCAGTGAATCGTGGATGAACACTGGGGAGCTGTTTTTT CASSESWMNTGELFF
TRBJ2-2 many NA TRBV7-2 TGTGCCAGCAGCTTCGGACGAACCACCGGGGAGCTGTTTTTT CASSFGRTTGELFF
TRBJ2-2 NA TRBD1 TRBV24-1 TGTGGCACCAGAGCAGACAGGGGCACCGGGGAGCTGTTTTTT CGTRADRGTGELFF
TRBJ2-7 NA NA TRBV6-6 TGTGCCAGCAGTGACGGAGCAACCTACGAGCAGTACTTC CASSDGATYEQYF
TRBJ1-4 NA TRBD1 TRBV9 TGTGCCAGCGGCCGCGGGGGGACAGCCGAAAAACTGTTTTTT CASGRGGTAEKLFF
TRBJ2-7 few TRBD2 TRBV4-2 TGTGCCAGCAGCCAAGATCCACCCACAGGACTAGTCGCCTACGAGCAGTACTTC CASSQDPPTGLVAYEQYF
TRBJ2-5 NA TRBD1 TRBV10-2 TGCGCCAGCAGTGCCGGACAGGGGGCTAACACCCAGTACTTC CASSAGQGANTQYF
TRBJ1-4 NA TRBD1 TRBV5-1 TGCGCCAGCAGCTTCCAGACAGGGTTAAGCGAAAAACTGTTTTTT CASSFQTGLSEKLFF
TRBJ1-4 NA NA TRBV9 TGTGCCAGCAGCGTAGGGGCAGGGCTACGGACGAGGACACAGGAAAAACTGTTTTTT CASSVGAGLRTRTQEKLFF
TRBJ2-2 many TRBD2 TRBV12-3/TRBV12-4 TGTGCCAGCAGTTCGGGACTAGCGGCGAACACCGGGGAGCTGTTTTTT CASSSGLAANTGELFF
TRBJ2-7 once TRBD2 TRBV20-1 TGCAGTGCTAGAGAAAGCGGGAGGATCTACGAGCAGTACTTC CSARESGRIYEQYF
TRBJ2-7 few NA TRBV5-5 TGTGCCAGCAGCATTTATAAGTCCTACGAGCAGTACTTC CASSIYKSYEQYF
TRBJ2-2 many NA TRBV29-1 TGCAGCGTTGTTTTGGGGAACGGGAACACCGGGGAGCTGTTTTTT CSVVLGNGNTGELFF
TRBJ1-2 NA NA TRBV29-1 TGCAGCGTTGAAATCGGGGCAGGAGGCTACGCCTTC CSVEIGAGGYAF
TRBJ2-5 NA NA TRBV10-3 TGTGCCATCAGTGATTTGGGACGGAACGCAGAGACCCAGTACTTC CAISDLGRNAETQYF
TRBJ1-1 NA TRBD1 TRBV12-3/TRBV12-4 TGTGCCAGCAGCTCGGGACAGGGGAGTGCTGAAGCTTTCTTT CASSSGQGSAEAFF
TRBJ1-4 many TRBD1 TRBV7-2 TGTGCCAGCAGCTTCCAGGGGGCCCATGAAAAACTGTTTTTT CASSFQGAHEKLFF
TRBJ1-5 NA TRBD1 TRBV29-1 TGCAGCGTGCTGACAGGGACCGAGCATTTT CSVLTGTEHF
TRBJ1-2 NA TRBD1 TRBV6-6 TGTGCCAGCAGTGCGACAGGGTTGGGGTTTAACTATGGCTACACCTTC CASSATGLGFNYGYTF
TRBJ1-5 many TRBD1 TRBV15 TGTGCCACCAGCAGAGAAGGGACAGGGATAAGTCAGCCCCAGCATTTT CATSREGTGISQPQHF
TRBJ2-7 NA NA TRBV28 TGTGCCAGCAGTCGCGGACTGGCGGTTCTCTACGAGCAGTACTTC CASSRGLAVLYEQYF
TRBJ1-3 many NA TRBV7-2 TGTGCCAGCAGCTTAGCTCTGCAGTCCGGAAACACCATATATTTT CASSLALQSGNTIYF
TRBJ2-7 NA TRBD1 TRBV29-1 TGCAGCGTTGAACGGACAGGGGGAACCTACGAGCAGTACTTC CSVERTGGTYEQYF
TRBJ2-2 NA TRBD2 TRBV2 TGTGCTAGCAGTCCGCGAGCGGGAGGGCCCACCGGGGAGCTGTTTTTT CASSPRAGGPTGELFF
TRBJ2-2 many NA TRBV15 TGTGCCACCAGCAGAGTTTCCGGGGAGCTGTTTTTT CATSRVSGELFF
TRBJ2-7 few NA TRBV14 TGTGCCAGCAGCCAAGGGGGGCTTAGACCCGAGCAGTACTTC CASSQGGLRPEQYF
TRBJ1-1 many NA TRBV25-1 TGTGCCAGCAGTGATGCTCGCAAGAACACTGAAGCTTTCTTT CASSDARKNTEAFF
TRBJ2-5 many NA TRBV7-2 TGTGCCAGCAGCTTATCGGGGTTGGCGGAGACCCAGTACTTC CASSLSGLAETQYF
TRBJ2-5 few NA TRBV19 TGTGCCAGTAGTCTCTCACGTGCCATCCAAGAGACCCAGTACTTC CASSLSRAIQETQYF
TRBJ1-5 many NA TRBV19 TGTGCCAGTAGTCTGGGAGGGGAGCCCCAGCATTTT CASSLGGEPQHF
TRBJ1-5 NA NA TRBV19 TGTGCCAGTAGTCTCCCTACGGGGCACAGCAATCAGCCCCAGCATTTT CASSLPTGHSNQPQHF
TRBJ2-7 NA TRBD1 TRBV29-1 TGCAGTGCGGAAGCCGGGACAGGGAGGAGCGAGCAGTACTTC CSAEAGTGRSEQYF
TRBJ2-7 NA NA TRBV11-2 TGTGCCAGCAGCTTCGCCACAGGGACGTCCTACGAGCAGTACTTC CASSFATGTSYEQYF
TRBJ1-2 many NA TRBV29-1 TGCAGCGTCCCGGACCTATGGTATGGCTACACCTTC CSVPDLWYGYTF
TRBJ2-7 NA NA TRBV7-3 TGTGCCAGCAGATCGCTAGGGGGAGGCGAGCAGTACTTC CASRSLGGGEQYF
TRBJ2-7 many NA TRBV20-1 TGCAGTGCTAGACGCTTGGACCTTGGCTACGAGCAGTACTTC CSARRLDLGYEQYF
TRBJ2-7 NA TRBD1 TRBV7-9 TGTGCCAGCGGCTTGGGGACAGGGAATTCCTACGAGCAGTACTTC CASGLGTGNSYEQYF
TRBJ2-7 few TRBD2 TRBV7-9 TGTGCCAGCAGCTTATCCGGGACTAGCGGGGGCGTCGAGCAGTACTTC CASSLSGTSGGVEQYF
TRBJ2-7 many TRBD2 TRBV7-6 TGTGCCAGCAGCTCCCTGGGCGGGAGTGTCTACGAGCAGTACTTC CASSSLGGSVYEQYF
TRBJ2-5 few NA TRBV4-1 TGCGCCAGCAGCCAAGAGGTTCTAGTGAGAGAGACCCAGTACTTC CASSQEVLVRETQYF
TRBJ1-1 NA NA TRBV29-1 TGCAGCGTTGTGGTGCAGGGGAGAGGAGAGGCTTTCTTT CSVVVQGRGEAFF
TRBJ2-7 many NA TRBV2 TGTGCCAGCAGTGACCCACCCCAGCAGTACTTC CASSDPPQQYF
TRBJ2-5 few TRBD2 TRBV11-2 TGTGCCAGCAGCTTTGGAACGGGGAGGGTCCAAGAGACCCAGTACTTC CASSFGTGRVQETQYF